Shown below are 5 T cell receptor beta chains from a single sample sequenced in a study of cytomegalovirus exposure and HLA in healthy donors. The study ran its PCR with 60 Vbeta and 13 Jbeta primers. The assay was immunoSEQ multiplex PCR, and TCRdb's table has in-frame clones only and misses some. Its listing shows approximately 190,000 clones. Sequenced material: PBMCs. All receptors derive from a boy younger than 18 in good health and CMV-seronegative.

V usage is TRBV9 and J usage is TRBJ2-7; D perhaps matches TRBD1 (6 bases). Trimming took 0 bases from V and 4 from J, leaving 14 bases between them. This CDR3 region has 15 residues. Looked up from germline, CDR1 is SGDLS and CDR2 is YYNGEE. CDR3 DNA: TGTGCCAGCAGCGTAGGGCCCTCAGGGGAGTACGAGCAGTACTTC. Translation gives CASSVGPSGEYEQYF. Drawing the rest from reference TRBV9 and TRBJ2-7, the complete variable domain is DSGVTQTPKHLITATGQRVTLRCSPRSGDLSVYWYQQSLDQGLQFLIQYYNGEERAKGNILERFSAQQFPDLHSELNLSSLELGDSALYFCASSVGPSGEYEQYFGPGTRLTVT.

J is TRBJ1-1 and V is TRBV28; D remains ambiguous. The CDR3 is 12 amino acids. Germline CDR1 reads MDHEN; CDR2 reads SYDVKM. V was clipped by 8 bases and J by 1 base, with 8 bases between them. The CDR3 sequence: CASQRPNTEAFF. As DNA, the CDR3 is TGTGCCAGCCAGCGACCGAACACTGAAGCTTTCTTT.

The rearrangement links TRBV30 to TRBJ2-7, with a tentative D call TRBD1 (5 bases). Looked up from germline, CDR1 is GTSNPN and CDR2 is SVGIG (reference sequence). V lost 2 bases and J lost 2, with 16 bases in between. CDR3 length: 15 residues. The CDR3 nucleotides read TGTGCCTGGAGTCGTCTCGCGGCAGGGCCCTACGAGCAGTACTTC. Residues: CAWSRLAAGPYEQYF.

In DNA form, the CDR3 reads TGCGCCAGCAGCCCCTTGGGGGGGCTAGCGGGGGGGTGGCAGTACTTC. Its translation is CASSPLGGLAGGWQYF. V and J are TRBV4-1 and TRBJ2-7; 12 nucleotides align to TRBD2. The junction had 13 bases not matched to a gene; V was cut back by 4 bases and J by 9 bases. The CDR3 consists of 16 residues. The germline gives CDR1 MGHRA, CDR2 YSYEKL.

This rearrangement joins TRBV6-5 to TRBJ2-5; 8 bases fit TRBD2. The V and J ends lost 6 bases and 9 bases, in that order; junction bases with no gene match: 12. CDR3 length: 14 amino acids. Germline CDR1 reads MNHEY; CDR2 reads SVGAGI. For the CDR3, the DNA is TGTGCCAGCAGCCCTGGACTAGCTCCCGGGGCCCAGTACTTC. It codes for CASSPGLAPGAQYF.